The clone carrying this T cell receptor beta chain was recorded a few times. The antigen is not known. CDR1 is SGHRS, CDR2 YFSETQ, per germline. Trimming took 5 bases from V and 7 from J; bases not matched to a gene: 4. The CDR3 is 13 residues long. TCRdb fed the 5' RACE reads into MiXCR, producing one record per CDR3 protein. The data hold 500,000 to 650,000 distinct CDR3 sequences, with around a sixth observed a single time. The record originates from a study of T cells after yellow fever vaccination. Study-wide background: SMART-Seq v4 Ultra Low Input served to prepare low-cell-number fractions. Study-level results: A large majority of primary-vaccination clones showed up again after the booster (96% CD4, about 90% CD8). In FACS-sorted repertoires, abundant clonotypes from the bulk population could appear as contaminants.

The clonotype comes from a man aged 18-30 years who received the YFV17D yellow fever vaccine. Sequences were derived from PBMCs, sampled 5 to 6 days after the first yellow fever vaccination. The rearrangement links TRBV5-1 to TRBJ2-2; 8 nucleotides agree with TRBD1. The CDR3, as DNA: TGCGCCAGCAGTGGACAGGGAGGCGGGGAGCTGTTTTTT. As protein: CASSGQGGGELFF.